The 21 T cell receptor beta chains below all came from one sample that was sequenced in a study of blood T cell repertoires in COVID-19 (TCRdb year 2020). Libraries came from the immunoSEQ multiplex PCR assay. In TCRdb, the immuneACCESS table is reduced to in-frame sequences with V and J assigned. These tables do not hold every clone; where another copy was compared, an unresolved V gene accounts for under half, and the others remain unexplained. Present in this sample are over 100,000 clones, about 91% of which were seen just once. The ten largest clones represent about 9.4% of the sample. Material for sequencing was peripheral blood. All receptors derive from a man in his forties or fifties with acute or convalescent COVID-19.

V usage is TRBV6-5 and J usage is TRBJ2-7, with D perhaps matching TRBD1 (6 bases). The germline V gene encodes CDR1 MNHEY and CDR2 SVGAGI. V was shortened by 4 bases and J by 2 bases, with 9 bases between the two germline ends. The CDR3 extends over 13 amino acids. This CDR3 is CASSFRGTYEQYF. CDR3 nucleotide sequence: TGTGCCAGCAGTTTCAGGGGCACCTACGAGCAGTACTTC.

The chain joins TRBV21-1 to TRBJ1-1. TRBV21-1 is a documented pseudogene. The CDR3 contains 14 residues. The CDR3 DNA reads TGTGCCAGCAGCTCTGGAGGGGTAGACACTGAAGCTTTCTTT. Residues: CASSSGGVDTEAFF.

In this sample, this clone turned up once. The rearrangement links TRBV7-9 to TRBJ2-2; D unresolved. The V gene lost 5 bases and the J gene lost 3 bases, with 4 bases spanning the gap. This CDR3 contains 12 residues. The germline V gene encodes CDR1 SEHNR and CDR2 FQNEAQ (reference sequence). CDR3 in amino acids: CASSLYTGELFF. As DNA, the CDR3 is TGTGCCAGCAGCCTATACACCGGGGAGCTGTTTTTT. The variable domain in full, completed from reference TRBV7-9 and TRBJ2-2, reads DTGVSQNPRHKITKRGQNVTFRCDPISEHNRLYWYRQTLGQGPEFLTYFQNEAQLEKSRLLSDRFSAERPKGSFSTLEIQRTEQGDSAMYLCASSLYTGELFFGEGSRLTVL.

The V gene is TRBV2, the J gene TRBJ1-5; D not certain. Looked up from germline, CDR1 is SNHLY and CDR2 is FYNNEI. Trimming took off 4 bases at V and 7 bases at J, with 11 bases between the two ends. CDR3 length equals 13 residues. CDR3 sequence: CASSGHGFQPQHF. CDR3 nucleotide sequence: TGTGCCAGCAGTGGACATGGATTCCAGCCCCAGCATTTT.

CDR3 sequence reads: CASSRTDYGYTF. For the CDR3, the DNA is TGTGCCAGCAGTCGGACAGACTATGGCTACACCTTC. The chain is built from TRBV2 and TRBJ1-2; perhaps TRBD1 as D (6 bases). Germline CDR1 reads SNHLY; CDR2 reads FYNNEI. The germline V and J ends were trimmed by 5 bases and 3 bases, with 7 bases remaining between them. This CDR3 spans 12 amino acids.

The chain is built from TRBV29-1 and TRBJ1-2, with 12 nucleotides matching TRBD1. Germline loops: CDR1 SQVTM, CDR2 ANQGSEA. V dropped 2 bases and J dropped 8; count of bases not matched to a gene: 12. This CDR3 is 16 amino acids long. This CDR3 is CSVESLKGQGAWGYTF. As DNA, the CDR3 is TGCAGCGTTGAAAGCCTTAAGGGACAGGGGGCATGGGGCTACACCTTC.

The chain uses TRBV7-9 and TRBJ1-2, with 9 bases fitting TRBD1. Trimming took 4 bases from V and 4 from J; bases not matched to a gene: 13. CDR3 length: 17 amino acids. Looked up from germline, CDR1 is SEHNR and CDR2 is FQNEAQ (reference sequence). The CDR3 region has the DNA TGTGCCAGCAGCTCGACAGGGGGTAAAGTCCAGGGCTATGGCTACACCTTC. Its protein is CASSSTGGKVQGYGYTF.

This chain uses TRBV5-6 with TRBJ1-2; 10 nucleotides align to TRBD1. CDR1 and CDR2 (germline): SGHDT, YYEEEE. The CDR3 runs 16 residues. The junction had 8 bases not matched to a gene; V was cut back by 4 bases and J by 2 bases. The CDR3 coding sequence is TGTGCCAGCAGCACCCCCCCGGACAGGGGGAACTATGGCTACACCTTC. Protein product: CASSTPPDRGNYGYTF. Filled out from reference TRBV5-6 and TRBJ1-2, the complete variable domain reads DAGVTQSPTHLIKTRGQQVTLRCSPKSGHDTVSWYQQALGQGPQFIFQYYEEEERQRGNFPDRFSGHQFPNYSSELNVNALLLGDSALYLCASSTPPDRGNYGYTFGSGTRLTVV.

A single count supports this clone. The chain links TRBV28 to TRBJ1-2; 10 nucleotides match TRBD1. The CDR3 is 14 residues long. J gave up 7 bases and V 2 bases, and 4 bases lay outside the gene matches. CDR1 MDHEN and CDR2 SYDVKM come from the germline V gene. The CDR3 nucleotides read TGTGCCAGCAGTTTAGGGACAGGGGAGAGTGGCTACACCTTC. Translated, it gives CASSLGTGESGYTF.

This chain joins TRBV7-9 and TRBJ1-3; tentatively, D is TRBD1 (5 bases). Germline V lookup: CDR1 SEHNR, CDR2 FQNEAQ (reference sequence). Trimming removed 3 bases from V and 4 bases from J, with 13 bases in between. The CDR3 consists of 15 residues. This chain's CDR3 is CASSFLQGPGNTIYF. The CDR3 nucleotides are TGTGCCAGCAGCTTCCTCCAGGGTCCCGGAAACACCATATATTTT.

This chain joins TRBV5-4 and TRBJ2-2; 9 nucleotides align to TRBD2. Germline CDR1 and CDR2: SGHNT and YYREEE (reference sequence). With V trimmed by 2 bases and J by 4 bases, 3 bases remained unmatched. The CDR3 extends over 15 amino acids. DNA for the CDR3: TGTGCCAGCAGCTTCGGGACTAGCCCCACCGGGGAGCTGTTTTTT. The encoded protein is CASSFGTSPTGELFF.

This chain links TRBV7-9 with TRBJ2-7, with TRBD1 matching over 7 bases. Germline lookup yields CDR1 SEHNR and CDR2 FQNEAQ (reference sequence). The V and J ends lost 5 bases and 2 bases, in that order; junction bases with no gene match: 9. The CDR3 contains 15 residues. CDR3 sequence: CASSLGAGGTYEQYF. The CDR3 DNA is TGTGCCAGCAGCCTCGGGGCAGGGGGAACCTACGAGCAGTACTTC.

The chain couples TRBV15 to TRBJ2-7, with 7 bases identical to TRBD1. The CDR3 covers 14 residues. After removal of 1 base from V and 3 bases from J, the junction contained 3 bases not matched to a gene. Germline V gives CDR1 LNHNV, CDR2 YYDKDF (reference sequence). CDR3 DNA sequence: TGTGCCACCAGCAGAGGGGACAGCTTCTACGAGCAGTACTTC. This sequence encodes CATSRGDSFYEQYF.

This clone showed up just a few times. This chain connects TRBV11-2 to TRBJ1-6; D is undetermined. The V end was cut by 5 bases, the J end by 3 bases, with 5 bases between. CDR1 and CDR2 from the germline V gene are SGHAT and FQNNGV. The CDR3 spans 13 residues. DNA of the CDR3: TGTGCCAGCAGCCCGTTCTATAATTCACCCCTCCACTTT. This translates into CASSPFYNSPLHF.

The chain is built from TRBV6-5 and TRBJ1-3; D ambiguous. With 0 bases removed from V and 1 base from J, the gap between germline ends came to 7 bases. The CDR3 spans 15 residues. The V gene's germline CDR1 is MNHEY and CDR2 SVGAGI. The CDR3 sequence: CASSYSRGSGNTIYF. The CDR3, as DNA: TGTGCCAGCAGTTACTCGAGAGGATCTGGAAACACCATATATTTT.

The chain links TRBV7-9 to TRBJ1-1; D unclear. The CDR3 covers 12 residues. The germline V and J ends were trimmed by 4 bases and 8 bases, with 11 bases remaining between them. CDR1 and CDR2 (germline): SEHNR, FQNEAQ (reference sequence). DNA for the CDR3: TGTGCCAGCAGCTACGACTCGAGAGAAGCTTTCTTT. Translating it yields CASSYDSREAFF.

V gene TRBV9 combines with J gene TRBJ2-7, with D hard to call. V lost 0 bases and J 7 bases, leaving 17 bases between the germline ends. Germline loops: CDR1 SGDLS, CDR2 YYNGEE. CDR3 size: 15 residues. As DNA, the CDR3 is TGTGCCAGCAGCGTAGGGTCGATGGTGCCCGGGGAGCAGTACTTC. Encoded protein: CASSVGSMVPGEQYF.

The chain joins TRBV28 to TRBJ1-5; 7 bases are a match to TRBD1. J was trimmed by 4 bases and V by 6 bases; bases with no gene match: 15. Germline V gene data show CDR1 as MDHEN and CDR2 as SYDVKM. The CDR3 consists of 17 residues. The CDR3 loop reads CASSLTTYRGPNQPQHF. The CDR3, as DNA: TGTGCCAGCAGCCTAACTACTTACAGGGGCCCAAATCAGCCCCAGCATTTT. Complete variable domain (other parts from reference TRBV28 and TRBJ1-5): DVKVTQSSRYLVKRTGEKVFLECVQDMDHENMFWYRQDPGLGLRLIYFSYDVKMKEKGDIPEGYSVSREKKERFSLILESASTNQTSMYLCASSLTTYRGPNQPQHFGDGTRLSIL.

The rearrangement links TRBV5-1 to TRBJ2-1; no clear D. The CDR3 has 15 amino acids. CDR1 SGHRS and CDR2 YFSETQ come from the germline V gene. The V gene lost 1 base and the J gene lost 0 bases, with 8 bases spanning the gap. CDR3 nucleotides: TGCGCCAGCAGCTTGATCGCGAGCTCCTACAATGAGCAGTTCTTC. Its translation is CASSLIASSYNEQFF.

CDR3 residues: CASSLTSGIPDTQYF. The DNA for the CDR3 is TGTGCCAGCAGCTTGACTAGCGGGATCCCAGATACGCAGTATTTT. The chain employs TRBV27 and TRBJ2-3; 11 positions match TRBD2. This CDR3 has 15 residues. Germline trimming cut 6 bases from V and 4 bases from J; bases unmatched to any gene: 6. From germline, CDR1 is MNHEY and CDR2 SMNVEV (reference sequence).

The V call is TRBV12-3 or TRBV12-4, the J call TRBJ1-2; D gene uncertain. This CDR3 has 12 amino acids. V lost 3 bases and J lost 4, with 6 bases in between. The CDR3 is CASSFSSYGYTF. In DNA, the CDR3 is TGTGCCAGCAGTTTTTCCAGCTATGGCTACACCTTC.